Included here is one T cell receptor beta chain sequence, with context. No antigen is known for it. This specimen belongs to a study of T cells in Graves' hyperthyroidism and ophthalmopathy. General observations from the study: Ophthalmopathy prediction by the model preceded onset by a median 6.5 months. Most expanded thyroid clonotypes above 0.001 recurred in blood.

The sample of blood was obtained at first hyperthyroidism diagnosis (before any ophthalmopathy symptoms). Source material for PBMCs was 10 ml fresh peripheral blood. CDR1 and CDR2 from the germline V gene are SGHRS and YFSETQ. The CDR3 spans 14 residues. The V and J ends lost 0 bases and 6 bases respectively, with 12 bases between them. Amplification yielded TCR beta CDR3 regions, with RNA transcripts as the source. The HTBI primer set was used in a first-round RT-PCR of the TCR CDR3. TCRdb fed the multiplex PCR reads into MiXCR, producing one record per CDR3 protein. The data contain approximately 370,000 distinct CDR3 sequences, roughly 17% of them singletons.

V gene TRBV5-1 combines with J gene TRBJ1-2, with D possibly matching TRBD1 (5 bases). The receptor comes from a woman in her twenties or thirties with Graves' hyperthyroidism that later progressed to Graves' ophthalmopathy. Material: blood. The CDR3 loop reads CASSLGGGPDGYTF. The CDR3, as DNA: TGCGCCAGCAGCTTGGGCGGGGGACCTGATGGCTACACCTTC.